These T cell receptor beta chains were read from a single sample in a study of Ad26.COV2.S vaccination and SARS-CoV-2 variants. Sequenced by immunoSEQ multiplex PCR; TCRdb stores in-frame clones only, minus some. This repertoire shows 200,000 to 300,000 clones, approximately 88% found once; its top ten account for around a tenth. The sequencing here drew on peripheral blood, taken in a trial of Ad26.COV2.S vaccine versus placebo. The receptors originated from a person aged 18-60 years who received the Ad26.COV2.S COVID-19 vaccine or a placebo. CDR3s include the opening cysteine and the closing phenylalanine or tryptophan. The D gene is left open where the match is weak. Some rows mark clone size as missing; the rest say once, few, many or name a class of expanded clone.

size: once
length: 15
J: TRBJ1-3
V: TRBV28
D: -
DNA: TGTGCCAGCAGTTTACCGGGGGCGTGGGGAAACACCATATATTTT
CDR3: CASSLPGAWGNTIYF

size: -
length: 16
J: TRBJ1-1
V: TRBV6-2/TRBV6-3
D: -
DNA: TGTGCCAGCAGTTACAACCTAGGGAGCATGAACACTGAAGCTTTCTTT
CDR3: CASSYNLGSMNTEAFF

size: -
length: 14
J: TRBJ2-7
V: TRBV2
D: -
DNA: TGTGCCAGCAGTGTGGGTCGTGACACCTACGAGCAGTACTTC
CDR3: CASSVGRDTYEQYF

size: -
length: 16
J: TRBJ2-7
V: TRBV10-3
D: -
DNA: TGTGCCATCAGTGACTCGATAAACACGGGACATTACGAGCAGTACTTC
CDR3: CAISDSINTGHYEQYF

size: -
length: 14
J: TRBJ1-2
V: TRBV6-5
D: -
DNA: TGTGCCAGCAGGGACAGAGCAGCTAACTATGGCTACACCTTC
CDR3: CASRDRAANYGYTF

size: -
length: 14
J: TRBJ1-1
V: TRBV19
D: -
DNA: TGTGCCAGTAGTAGGGGCCCAGGTGGCACTGAAGCTTTCTTT
CDR3: CASSRGPGGTEAFF

size: -
length: 16
J: TRBJ1-2
V: TRBV5-6
D: -
DNA: TGTGCCAGCAGCTTGGCCGCGGCAGGCCATAACTATGGCTACACCTTC
CDR3: CASSLAAAGHNYGYTF

size: few
length: 11
J: TRBJ2-2
V: TRBV7-9
D: -
DNA: TGTGCCAGCAGTCCAACCGGGGAGCTGTTTTTT
CDR3: CASSPTGELFF

size: -
length: 17
J: TRBJ2-1
V: TRBV25-1
D: -
DNA: TGTGCCAGCAGTGCGGACTCCCTACCCCGGAGCGGTAGTGAGCAGTTCTTC
CDR3: CASSADSLPRSGSEQFF

size: once
length: 15
J: TRBJ2-7
V: TRBV4-3
D: -
DNA: TGCGCCAGCAGCCAAGTATCTGGGAGCTCCTACGAGCAGTACTTC
CDR3: CASSQVSGSSYEQYF

size: -
length: 14
J: TRBJ2-3
V: TRBV4-3
D: TRBD2
DNA: TGCGCCAGCAGCCAGCGGGGGGCGTTGGATACGCAGTATTTT
CDR3: CASSQRGALDTQYF

size: many
length: 14
J: TRBJ2-7
V: TRBV6-2/TRBV6-3
D: -
DNA: TGTGCCAGCAGTCTTGGACAGAGCTCCTACGAGCAGTACTTC
CDR3: CASSLGQSSYEQYF

size: -
length: 13
J: TRBJ1-5
V: TRBV6-2/TRBV6-3
D: -
DNA: TGTGCCAGCAGTTCGCAGGGAGATCAGCCCCAGCATTTT
CDR3: CASSSQGDQPQHF

size: -
length: 17
J: TRBJ1-2
V: TRBV7-2
D: -
DNA: TGTGCCAGCAGCTTAAATTCACTCTGGCAGGGGCTCCACGGCTACACCTTC
CDR3: CASSLNSLWQGLHGYTF

size: -
length: 15
J: TRBJ2-3
V: TRBV29-1
D: TRBD2
DNA: TGCAGCGTTAGAGGACTAGCGGCTAGCACAGATACGCAGTATTTT
CDR3: CSVRGLAASTDTQYF

size: -
length: 14
J: TRBJ2-5
V: TRBV13
D: TRBD2
DNA: TGTGCCAGCAGCTTACGGGAGGGCGGGGAGACCCAGTACTTC
CDR3: CASSLREGGETQYF

size: -
length: 13
J: TRBJ2-7
V: TRBV5-1
D: -
DNA: TGCGCCAGCAGCTTGCCCGACCTCTACGAGCAGTACTTC
CDR3: CASSLPDLYEQYF

size: -
length: 15
J: TRBJ2-7
V: TRBV9
D: TRBD2
DNA: TGTGCCAGCAGCGTAGACACGGGGGGGTCCTACGAGCAGTACTTC
CDR3: CASSVDTGGSYEQYF

size: -
length: 14
J: TRBJ2-3
V: TRBV11-3
D: -
DNA: TGTGCCAGCAGCCCCCGGGACAACCCAGATACGCAGTATTTT
CDR3: CASSPRDNPDTQYF

size: once
length: 13
J: TRBJ2-7
V: TRBV5-6
D: -
DNA: TGTGCCAGCAGCGGCGGACAGCCTCGGGAGCAGTACTTC
CDR3: CASSGGQPREQYF

size: -
length: 13
J: TRBJ1-2
V: TRBV21-1
D: -
DNA: TGTGCCAGCAGCAAAGAAAACCTCATAGGGGGTGCCTTC
CDR3: CASSKENLIGGAF

size: -
length: 13
J: TRBJ2-3
V: TRBV5-1
D: -
DNA: TGCGCCAGCAGCTTGGTTCTCACAGATACGCAGTATTTT
CDR3: CASSLVLTDTQYF

size: -
length: 13
J: TRBJ1-4
V: TRBV19
D: -
DNA: TGTGCCAGTGGGTTGAACGGCCCTGAAAAACTGTTTTTT
CDR3: CASGLNGPEKLFF

size: -
length: 13
J: TRBJ2-1
V: TRBV7-2
D: TRBD2
DNA: TGTGCCAGCAGCTTAGGACTAGCCGCTGGGCAGTTCTTC
CDR3: CASSLGLAAGQFF

size: -
length: 15
J: TRBJ2-1
V: TRBV7-9
D: -
DNA: TGTGCCAGCAGCTTAGGCTTTAGGGGCGACAATGAGCAGTTCTTC
CDR3: CASSLGFRGDNEQFF

size: once
length: 14
J: TRBJ1-1
V: TRBV7-9
D: -
DNA: TGTGCCAGCAGCCCGAAGCGGTTGAACACTGAAGCTTTCTTT
CDR3: CASSPKRLNTEAFF